Below are 25 T cell receptor beta chains sequenced from a single sample in a study of blood T cells in healthy people across ages. A J-beta primer mix and a sample-barcoded 5' primer were used in a second PCR of about 6 to 12 cycles. TCRdb re-analysed the 5' RACE reads in MiXCR, keeping a single row per CDR3 protein. The sample has 590,000 or so distinct CDR3 sequences; approximately 30% are singletons. The sequenced sample was blood. The receptors here all came from a woman older than 75 in good health.

In this sample, this clonotype turned up many times. The J gene is TRBJ1-2, the V gene TRBV6-6; no clear D gene. Looked up from germline, CDR1 is MNHNY and CDR2 is SVGAGI (reference sequence). The CDR3 sequence is 15 residues long. Trimming removed 6 bases at V and 2 bases at J, with 16 bases between. CDR3 region: CASSPERRTNYGYTF. Here the CDR3 DNA reads TGTGCCAGCAGCCCGGAGAGACGGACCAACTATGGCTACACCTTC.

The genes are TRBV7-9 and TRBJ1-1, with D possibly matching TRBD1 (6 bases). The CDR3 is 16 amino acids. Trimming removed 5 bases at V and 10 bases at J, with 26 bases between. Germline V gene data show CDR1 as SEHNR and CDR2 as FQNEAQ (reference sequence). CDR3 loop: CASSPDSGWGPVAAFF. CDR3 nucleotides: TGTGCCAGCAGCCCGGATTCAGGCTGGGGGCCAGTCGCAGCTTTCTTT.

This chain links TRBV9 with TRBJ1-1, with unresolved D. Germline CDR1 reads SGDLS; CDR2 reads YYNGEE. The CDR3 runs to 13 residues. Deletions cut 1 base from V and 4 bases from J, with 8 bases between. CDR3 sequence: CASSVLETTEAFF. CDR3 coding DNA: TGTGCCAGCAGCGTACTAGAGACCACTGAAGCTTTCTTT.

This chain connects TRBV18 to TRBJ2-3; D is tentatively TRBD1 or TRBD2 (5 bases each). In germline, CDR1 is KGHSH, CDR2 LQKENI. Trimming stripped 2 bases from V and 0 bases from J, with 24 bases between. This CDR3 contains 20 residues. As DNA, the CDR3 is TGTGCCAGCTCACCAAGTCTACGCCCTTCGGGACGGCATAGCACAGATACGCAGTATTTT. It encodes CASSPSLRPSGRHSTDTQYF.

This clonotype was counted at least ten times. V usage is TRBV9 and J usage is TRBJ2-7; 8 bases are a match to TRBD1. This CDR3 region has 13 residues. The germline CDR1 and CDR2 sequences are SGDLS and YYNGEE. J gave up 3 bases and V 4 bases, and 3 bases lay outside the gene matches. CDR3 region: CASSPRGLYEQYF. Here the CDR3 DNA reads TGTGCCAGCAGCCCCAGGGGGCTCTACGAGCAGTACTTC.

This clonotype was observed at least ten times. V and J are TRBV7-2 and TRBJ2-1; 9 positions match TRBD2. The V and J ends lost 6 bases and 4 bases, in that order; junction bases with no gene match: 7. The CDR3 sequence is 15 residues long. CDR1 and CDR2 from the germline V gene are SGHTA and FQGNSA. CDR3 in DNA: TGTGCCAGCAGTCGGGCGGGGGGGCCTTACAATGAGCAGTTCTTC. Residues: CASSRAGGPYNEQFF. Full variable domain (rest looked up from reference TRBV7-2 and TRBJ2-1): GAGVSQSPSNKVTEKGKDVELRCDPISGHTALYWYRQSLGQGLEFLIYFQGNSAPDKSGLPSDRFSAERTGGSVSTLTIQRTQQEDSAVYLCASSRAGGPYNEQFFGPGTRLTVL.

This chain joins TRBV5-4 and TRBJ1-2; D is ambiguous. This CDR3 is 12 amino acids long. Trimming took 7 bases from V and 4 from J, leaving 11 bases between them. CDR1 is SGHNT and CDR2 is YYREEE in the germline V gene (reference sequence). The DNA for the CDR3 is TGTGCCAGCCACCAGGAGAGCTATGGCTACACCTTC. Amino acid sequence: CASHQESYGYTF.

The genes are TRBV30 and TRBJ2-5, with 9 positions matching TRBD1. V shed 3 bases, J shed 4 bases, and the junction held 9 bases outside the gene matches. CDR1 is GTSNPN and CDR2 is SVGIG in the germline V gene (reference sequence). The CDR3 runs to 15 residues. In DNA form, the CDR3 reads TGTGCCTGGAGGGAACAGGGGGCGGTCGGAGAGACCCAGTACTTC. Its protein product is CAWREQGAVGETQYF.

This chain joins TRBV4-2 and TRBJ1-2, with 7 bases aligning to TRBD1. In germline, CDR1 is LGHNA, CDR2 YNFKEQ. V shed 3 bases and J 4 bases; nucleotides not matched to a gene: 5. CDR3 length: 14 amino acids. Here the CDR3 DNA reads TGTGCCAGCAGCCAGGAGGACAGGACCTATGGCTACACCTTC. It translates to CASSQEDRTYGYTF.

This clonotype has just a few counts. V and J are TRBV20-1 and TRBJ2-2; D call uncertain. Germline V gene lookup returns CDR1 DFQATT and CDR2 SNEGSKA (reference sequence). The CDR3 sequence is 15 residues long. V was pared by 3 bases and J by 4 bases, with 15 bases between. CDR3 sequence reads: CSARPPSQPTGELFF. CDR3 in DNA: TGCAGTGCTAGGCCGCCGTCCCAGCCCACCGGGGAGCTGTTTTTT.

About this clonotype itself: Sequence at one end of the junction differs from germline and may be a read error. The CDR3 protein is CASSLALASGTYTDTQYF. For the CDR3, the DNA is TGTGCCAGCAGCTTAGCTTTGGCTAGCGGGACATACACAGATACACAGTATTTT. This rearrangement joins TRBV7-2 to TRBJ2-3, with 9 nucleotides matching TRBD2. This CDR3 is 18 amino acids long. Per the germline V gene, CDR1 is SGHTA and CDR2 is FQGNSA.

CDR3 sequence reads: CASSLEGRQGRTEAFF. CDR3 nucleotides: TGTGCCAGCAGCTTAGAAGGGCGGCAGGGTAGAACTGAAGCTTTCTTT. This chain uses TRBV7-9 with TRBJ1-1; D is possibly TRBD1 (5 bases). CDR1 SEHNR and CDR2 FQNEAQ come from the germline V gene (reference sequence). With 1 base removed from V and 5 bases from J, the gap between germline ends came to 17 bases. This CDR3 region has 16 residues.

This clonotype has ten or more counts. V usage is TRBV11-3 and J usage is TRBJ2-1; possible D gene TRBD1, 6 bases. This CDR3 comprises 15 residues. CDR1 and CDR2 (germline): SGHNT, YENEEA. V dropped 1 base and J dropped 2 bases, with 9 bases sitting between them. The CDR3 bases are TGTGCCAGCAGCTTAGGTCCAGGGGCCTACAATGAGCAGTTCTTC. Translation gives CASSLGPGAYNEQFF.

The table lists this clonotype with a few counts. The chain couples TRBV11-2 to TRBJ2-2; 10 bases align to TRBD1. The CDR3 totals 15 residues. Germline loops: CDR1 SGHAT, CDR2 FQNNGV. With 4 bases clipped from V and 4 bases from J, the junction kept 3 bases outside the gene matches. DNA of the CDR3: TGTGCCAGCAGCTGGGGGACAGGGGCCACCGGGGAGCTGTTTTTT. Amino acid sequence: CASSWGTGATGELFF.

In regard to this clonotype: This may arise from a read error, as a much more abundant clone is one base away. The V gene is TRBV28, the J gene TRBJ2-7, with 7 bases fitting TRBD1. Germline lookup yields CDR1 MDHEN and CDR2 SYDVKM. The CDR3 runs 16 residues. Germline trimming cut 6 bases from V and 2 bases from J; bases unmatched to any gene: 13. The DNA for the CDR3 is TGTGCCAGCAGCCTCAGTTCAGGGGGTAGAGCCTACGAGCAGTACTTC. Its translation: CASSLSSGGRAYEQYF.

This clonotype was counted between two and nine times. It may be a read error: a sequence one base away is much more abundant. This chain uses TRBV5-1 with TRBJ2-5; no reliable D call. Germline lookup yields CDR1 SGHRS and CDR2 YFSETQ. This CDR3 contains 14 residues. Trimming took off 7 bases at V and 11 bases at J, with 24 bases between the two ends. CDR3 DNA sequence: TGCGCCAGCCGCCGAGGAGACATCAACAATGAGCAGTACTTC. Translation: CASRRGDINNEQYF.

This clonotype was found many times. The chain recombines TRBV5-1 with TRBJ2-1; no clear D. From germline, CDR1 is SGHRS and CDR2 YFSETQ. The CDR3 totals 16 residues. V shed 3 bases and J shed 4 bases, with 17 bases lying between them. CDR3 loop: CASSSLRLGMYNEQFF. The CDR3 DNA is TGCGCCAGCAGCTCTCTTAGGTTGGGGATGTACAATGAGCAGTTCTTC. Variable domain in full (rest from reference TRBV5-1 and TRBJ2-1): KAGVTQTPRYLIKTRGQQVTLSCSPISGHRSVSWYQQTPGQGLQFLFEYFSETQRNKGNFPGRFSGRQFSNSRSEMNVSTLELGDSALYLCASSSLRLGMYNEQFFGPGTRLTVL.

This clonotype was recorded many times. This sequence joins TRBV7-9 and TRBJ2-7; D not certain. V lost 5 bases and J lost 0, with 8 bases in between. The CDR3 contains 13 residues. Germline V gene sequence: CDR1 SEHNR, CDR2 FQNEAQ (reference sequence). The CDR3 loop is CASSKDASYEQYF. As DNA, the CDR3 is TGTGCCAGCAGCAAGGACGCCTCCTACGAGCAGTACTTC. The full variable domain, in which reference TRBV7-9 and TRBJ2-7 provide the parts outside the CDR3, is DTGVSQNPRHKITKRGQNVTFRCDPISEHNRLYWYRQTLGQGPEFLTYFQNEAQLEKSRLLSDRFSAERPKGSFSTLEIQRTEQGDSAMYLCASSKDASYEQYFGPGTRLTVT.

With respect to this clonotype: A much bigger clone sits one base away, suggesting this may be a read error. This chain connects TRBV30 to TRBJ1-2; weak D call: TRBD1 (5 bases). The germline gives CDR1 GTSNPN, CDR2 SVGIG (reference sequence). CDR3 length equals 12 residues. The germline V and J ends were trimmed by 1 base and 10 bases, with 13 bases remaining between them. The CDR3 loop is CAWSGGRGIYTF. CDR3 in DNA: TGTGCCTGGAGTGGGGGACGGGGCATCTACACCTTC.

This clonotype has at least ten counts. V is TRBV28 and J is TRBJ2-4; 11 nucleotides align to TRBD1. The J segment lost 0 bases and the V segment lost 5 bases, leaving 6 bases of the junction unmatched. The CDR3 is 17 residues long. Germline assignment: CDR1 MDHEN and CDR2 SYDVKM. The DNA for the CDR3 is TGTGCCAGCAGTACAGGGACAGGGGGTCTAGCCAAAAACATTCAGTACTTC. This gives the protein CASSTGTGGLAKNIQYF.

There are many counts of this clonotype. The V and J genes are TRBV27 and TRBJ2-7, with 7 bases identical to TRBD1. The CDR3 covers 12 residues. Per germline, CDR1 MNHEY and CDR2 SMNVEV (reference sequence). V lost 2 bases, J lost 9 bases, and 4 bases stayed unmatched. The CDR3 reads CASSLDRVAQYF. CDR3 coding DNA: TGTGCCAGCAGTTTAGACAGGGTGGCGCAGTACTTC.

The V gene is TRBV7-9, the J gene TRBJ2-1; 9 nucleotides line up with TRBD2. The CDR3 consists of 16 residues. CDR1 is SEHNR, CDR2 FQNEAQ, per germline (reference sequence). V shed 5 bases, J shed 4 bases, and the junction held 9 bases outside the gene matches. The CDR3 region has the DNA TGTGCCAGCAGCCAAGGACTAGCGAGAGTTTACAATGAGCAGTTCTTC. It translates to CASSQGLARVYNEQFF.

Worth noting for this clonotype: Being one base from a much bigger clone, this may be a read error. V and J are TRBV7-9 and TRBJ2-3; D unclear. Germline values: CDR1 SEHNR, CDR2 FQNEAQ (reference sequence). The CDR3 covers 14 residues. V lost 3 bases to trimming and J lost 4 bases, with 11 bases between them. Here the CDR3 DNA reads TGTGCCAGCAGCTTGAAATCCAGGCCAGATACGCAGTATTTT. Its protein is CASSLKSRPDTQYF.

This clonotype was counted a few times. The J gene is TRBJ1-2, the V gene TRBV5-6; the D gene is possibly TRBD1 (6 bases). V was shortened by 3 bases and J by 12 bases, with 18 bases between the two germline ends. Germline V gives CDR1 SGHDT, CDR2 YYEEEE. The CDR3 length is 13 residues. CDR3 nucleotide sequence: TGTGCCAGCAGCTCCTTGGGGCACAGGGTAAACACCTTC. Translating it yields CASSSLGHRVNTF.

The CDR3, as DNA: TGTGCCACCAGTGCTAGCGGGGGGAGCGATGAGCAGTTCTTC. This gives the protein CATSASGGSDEQFF. The rearrangement uses TRBV24-1 and TRBJ2-1; TRBD2 agrees at 11 bases. The CDR3 has 14 amino acids. The V segment lost 5 bases and the J segment 8 bases; nucleotides outside the gene matches: 4. CDR1 and CDR2 from the germline V gene are KGHDR and SFDVKD.